The 17 T cell receptor beta chains reported below all come from one sample, sequenced in a study of identical twins. From the 5' RACE reads, TCRdb called clonotypes with MiXCR, one entry per CDR3 protein. The data contain hundreds of thousands of distinct CDR3 sequences, under 25% of them singletons. This sample also appeared in a second study, on yellow fever vaccine responses in identical twins.

Specimen: CD4+ T cells sorted from blood. The receptors come from a young woman in good health.

The chain employs TRBV3-1 and TRBJ2-2; D tentatively fits TRBD1 or TRBD2 (5 bases each). The germline V and J ends were trimmed by 4 bases and 4 bases, with 13 bases remaining between them. This CDR3 is built from 15 residues. CDR1 and CDR2 (germline): LGHDT, YNNKEL (reference sequence). CDR3 in amino acids: CASSLATVFTGELFF. The CDR3 nucleotides are TGTGCCAGCAGCCTAGCGACAGTTTTCACCGGGGAGCTGTTTTTT.

The sample holds a few counts of this clonotype. The chain uses TRBV3-1 and TRBJ2-5, with D perhaps TRBD1 (6 bases). This CDR3 is 13 amino acids long. Germline V gene data show CDR1 as LGHDT and CDR2 as YNNKEL (reference sequence). Trimming shortened V by 5 bases and J by 4 bases, and 11 bases separated the two germline ends. The CDR3 coding sequence is TGTGCCAGCAGCACAGGGAGACTAGAGACCCAGTACTTC. Its protein is CASSTGRLETQYF.

This clonotype was observed a few times. The chain carries TRBV7-9 and TRBJ2-3, with D perhaps TRBD2 (5 bases). The germline V gene has CDR1 SEHNR and CDR2 FQNEAQ (reference sequence). The CDR3 is made up of 12 amino acids. Trimming pared 7 bases from V and 7 bases from J, leaving 12 bases between. The CDR3 nucleotides read TGTGCCAGCACGGGGAGTTTTAATACGCAGTATTTT. Translating gives CASTGSFNTQYF.

This clonotype was seen more than once but under ten times. The chain links TRBV6-1 to TRBJ2-5; perhaps TRBD2 as D (6 bases). V lost 8 bases, J lost 4 bases, and 23 bases lay in between. From germline, CDR1 is MNHNS and CDR2 SASEGT. The CDR3 extends over 16 amino acids. CDR3 loop: CASRSSRAGTRETQYF. Here the CDR3 DNA reads TGTGCCAGCCGATCCTCCCGGGCGGGAACCCGAGAGACCCAGTACTTC.

The rearrangement uses TRBV15 and TRBJ2-7, with D perhaps assigned TRBD1 or TRBD2 (5 bases each). The CDR3 sequence is 15 residues long. Trimming left V 0 bases short and J 2 bases short, with 11 bases between. Germline assignment: CDR1 LNHNV and CDR2 YYDKDF (reference sequence). The chain's CDR3 is CATSREGDRAYEQYF. Here the CDR3 DNA reads TGTGCCACCAGCAGAGAAGGGGACCGAGCCTACGAGCAGTACTTC.

This clonotype has a handful of counts. V usage is TRBV9 and J usage is TRBJ1-5; D is perhaps TRBD1 (6 bases). Trimming pared 0 bases from V and 8 bases from J, leaving 18 bases between. Germline V gene lookup returns CDR1 SGDLS and CDR2 YYNGEE. This CDR3 is built from 16 residues. CDR3 nucleotides: TGTGCCAGCAGCGTAGGAGGGGGAGGGCCCTGGGAGCCCCAGCATTTT. Amino acids: CASSVGGGGPWEPQHF. The complete variable domain, with remaining parts taken from reference TRBV9 and TRBJ1-5, reads DSGVTQTPKHLITATGQRVTLRCSPRSGDLSVYWYQQSLDQGLQFLIQYYNGEERAKGNILERFSAQQFPDLHSELNLSSLELGDSALYFCASSVGGGGPWEPQHFGDGTRLSIL.

The chain joins TRBV18 to TRBJ2-5, with a weak D call TRBD2 (6 bases). Germline CDR1 reads KGHSH; CDR2 reads LQKENI. Between the trimmed V and J ends, which lost 7 bases and 1 base, there was a span of 10 bases. The CDR3 length is 13 residues. CDR3 region: CASCQAGQETQYF. CDR3 in DNA: TGTGCCAGCTGCCAAGCGGGCCAAGAGACCCAGTACTTC.

This clonotype was counted many times. The chain is built from TRBV9 and TRBJ2-5, with 12 bases identical to TRBD2. Trimming took 2 bases from V and 4 from J; bases not matched to a gene: 3. Germline V lookup: CDR1 SGDLS, CDR2 YYNGEE. The CDR3 sequence is 15 residues long. CDR3: CASSVSSGGGETQYF. The CDR3 nucleotides are TGTGCCAGCAGCGTCTCTAGCGGGGGGGGAGAGACCCAGTACTTC.

A few counts support this clonotype. The chain couples TRBV27 to TRBJ2-7; possibly TRBD1 for D (5 bases). Germline values: CDR1 MNHEY, CDR2 SMNVEV (reference sequence). The CDR3 runs to 13 residues. The CDR3 is CASSGQGIHEQYF. The CDR3 DNA reads TGTGCTAGTTCCGGGCAGGGAATACACGAGCAGTACTTC.

This clonotype was counted many times. J is TRBJ2-1 and V is TRBV18; tentatively, D is TRBD2 (5 bases). The germline V and J ends were trimmed by 0 bases and 0 bases, with 9 bases remaining between them. In germline, CDR1 is KGHSH, CDR2 LQKENI. CDR3 length equals 16 residues. The DNA for the CDR3 is TGTGCCAGCTCACCACCGATGCTAGCCTCCTACAATGAGCAGTTCTTC. As protein: CASSPPMLASYNEQFF.

This chain uses TRBV20-1 with TRBJ2-3; TRBD2 is a possible D gene (5 bases). The CDR3 is made up of 16 amino acids. From germline, CDR1 is DFQATT and CDR2 SNEGSKA (reference sequence). V was pared by 2 bases and J by 1 base, with 16 bases between. The CDR3 DNA reads TGCAGTGCTAGAAACTTTGGTGTTAGCGGCACAGATACGCAGTATTTT. Translation: CSARNFGVSGTDTQYF.

This clonotype was found a few times. The chain couples TRBV4-1 to TRBJ2-3, with a weak D call TRBD2 (6 bases). This CDR3 is built from 19 residues. Trimming shortened V by 5 bases and J by 3 bases, and 27 bases separated the two germline ends. Germline lookup yields CDR1 MGHRA and CDR2 YSYEKL. DNA for the CDR3: TGCGCCAGCAGCAGAACTAGCTATCCCCTTGAAGCTACTACAGATACGCAGTATTTT. This translates into CASSRTSYPLEATTDTQYF.

This clonotype was seen a few times. The rearrangement uses TRBV15 and TRBJ2-7; D is possibly TRBD1 (6 bases). The CDR3 spans 15 residues. With 0 bases removed from V and 7 bases from J, the gap between germline ends came to 16 bases. Germline V lookup: CDR1 LNHNV, CDR2 YYDKDF (reference sequence). The CDR3 nucleotides are TGTGCCACCAGCAGAGAGGGCAGGGGATTCGAGGAGCAGTACTTC. Protein sequence: CATSREGRGFEEQYF.

The chain has TRBV5-1 and TRBJ2-5, with 13 bases identical to TRBD2. The trim removed 0 bases at V and 6 bases at J, leaving 8 bases unmatched. Germline CDR1 is SGHRS and CDR2 is YFSETQ. The CDR3 is 17 residues long. The CDR3, as DNA: TGCGCCAGCAGCTTGGCCTTACTAGCGGGGGGGGCCCAGACCCAGTACTTC. This sequence encodes CASSLALLAGGAQTQYF.

The chain joins TRBV3-1 to TRBJ2-3; D remains unclear. Germline CDR1 reads LGHDT; CDR2 reads YNNKEL (reference sequence). The length of the CDR3 is 12 residues. The V and J ends lost 3 bases and 8 bases respectively, with 9 bases between them. CDR3 in amino acids: CASSQNGATQYF. CDR3 nucleotide sequence: TGTGCCAGCAGCCAGAATGGCGCTACGCAGTATTTT.

This chain joins TRBV5-1 and TRBJ2-3, with D perhaps TRBD1 (6 bases). This CDR3 is built from 15 residues. Per the germline V gene, CDR1 is SGHRS and CDR2 is YFSETQ. The ends were cut back, 3 bases at V and 1 base at J, with 12 bases in the middle. The CDR3 loop reads CASSSGTLRTDTQYF. The CDR3 nucleotides are TGCGCCAGCAGCTCCGGGACACTACGCACAGATACGCAGTATTTT.

This clonotype showed up just a few times. The chain employs TRBV7-2 and TRBJ2-2; the D is unclear. This CDR3 spans 15 amino acids. Trimming took off 1 base at V and 0 bases at J, with 6 bases between the two ends. CDR1 SGHTA and CDR2 FQGNSA come from the germline V gene. The CDR3 reads CASSLDYPNTGELFF. CDR3 bases: TGTGCCAGCAGCTTAGATTACCCGAACACCGGGGAGCTGTTTTTT. The variable domain in full, completed from reference TRBV7-2 and TRBJ2-2, reads GAGVSQSPSNKVTEKGKDVELRCDPISGHTALYWYRQSLGQGLEFLIYFQGNSAPDKSGLPSDRFSAERTGGSVSTLTIQRTQQEDSAVYLCASSLDYPNTGELFFGEGSRLTVL.